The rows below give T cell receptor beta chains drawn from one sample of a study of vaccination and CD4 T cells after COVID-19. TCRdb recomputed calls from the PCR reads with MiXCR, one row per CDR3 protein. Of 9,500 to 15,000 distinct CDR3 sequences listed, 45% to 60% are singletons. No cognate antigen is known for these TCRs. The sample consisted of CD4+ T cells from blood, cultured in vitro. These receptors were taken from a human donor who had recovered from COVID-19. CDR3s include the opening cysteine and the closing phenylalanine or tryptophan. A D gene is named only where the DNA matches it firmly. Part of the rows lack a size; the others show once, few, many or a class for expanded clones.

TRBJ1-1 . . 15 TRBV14 CASSPAVRRRTEAFF TGTGCCAGCAGCCCCGCTGTGAGGAGACGCACTGAAGCTTTCTTT
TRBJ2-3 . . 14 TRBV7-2 CASSSGHFTDTQYF TGTGCCAGCAGCTCCGGACACTTCACAGATACGCAGTATTTT
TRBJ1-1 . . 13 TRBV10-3 CAISPGRATEAFF TGTGCCATCAGTCCCGGCAGGGCCACTGAAGCTTTCTTT
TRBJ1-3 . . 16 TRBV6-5 CASSYSGVLSGNTIYF TGTGCCAGCAGTTACTCGGGGGTTCTCTCTGGAAACACCATATATTTT
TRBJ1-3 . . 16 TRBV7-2 CASSTTPRSSGNTIYF TGTGCCAGCAGCACAACACCACGGAGTTCTGGAAACACCATATATTTT
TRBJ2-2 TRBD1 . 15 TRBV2 CASSGDRGPSGELFF TGTGCCAGCAGCGGCGACAGGGGGCCGAGCGGGGAGCTGTTTTTT
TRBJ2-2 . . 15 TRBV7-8 CASSFRDKTGGELFF TGTGCCAGCAGCTTCCGAGACAAGACAGGCGGGGAGCTGTTTTTT
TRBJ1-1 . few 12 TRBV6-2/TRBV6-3 CASSSGSLRAFF TGTGCCAGCAGTTCGGGATCGCTGAGAGCTTTCTTT
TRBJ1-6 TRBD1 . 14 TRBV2 CASRGTGGTSPLHF TGTGCCAGCAGGGGGACAGGGGGCACTTCACCCCTCCACTTT
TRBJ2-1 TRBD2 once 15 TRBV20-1 CSARGLAGSYNEQFF TGCAGTGCTAGAGGACTAGCGGGCTCCTACAATGAGCAGTTCTTC
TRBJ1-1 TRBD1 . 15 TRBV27 CASRAFGTANTEAFF TGTGCCAGCAGGGCCTTCGGGACAGCCAACACTGAAGCTTTCTTT
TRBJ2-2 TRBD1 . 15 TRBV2 CASSRQGPVAGELFF TGTGCCAGCAGCCGACAGGGACCCGTGGCCGGGGAGCTGTTTTTT
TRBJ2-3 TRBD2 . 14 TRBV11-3 CASSSAREGDTQYF TGTGCCAGCAGCTCCGCCAGGGAGGGGGATACGCAGTATTTT
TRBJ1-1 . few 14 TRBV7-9 CASSFQGRATEAFF TGTGCCAGCAGCTTTCAGGGGAGGGCGACTGAAGCTTTCTTT
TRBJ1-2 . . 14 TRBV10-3 CAISDLGANYGYTF TGTGCCATCAGTGATTTGGGGGCTAACTATGGCTACACCTTC
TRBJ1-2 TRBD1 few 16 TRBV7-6 CASSPRAGGANYGYTF TGTGCCAGCAGCCCCAGAGCAGGGGGCGCTAACTATGGCTACACCTTC
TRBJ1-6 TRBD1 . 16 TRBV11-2 CASSLDPTGVRSPLHF TGTGCCAGCAGCTTAGATCCCACAGGGGTGCGGTCACCCCTCCACTTT
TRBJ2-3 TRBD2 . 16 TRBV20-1 CSARDVAGGFTDTQYF TGCAGTGCTAGAGATGTGGCGGGAGGTTTCACAGATACGCAGTATTTT
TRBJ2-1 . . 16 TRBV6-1 CASSQRKLVIDNEQFF TGTGCCAGCAGTCAACGCAAACTGGTGATTGACAATGAGCAGTTCTTC
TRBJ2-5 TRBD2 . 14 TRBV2 CASTRTSGQETQYF TGTGCCAGCACCCGGACTAGCGGACAAGAGACCCAGTACTTC
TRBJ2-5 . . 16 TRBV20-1 CSARARGSGYQETQYF TGCAGTGCTAGAGCCAGGGGTAGCGGATACCAAGAGACCCAGTACTTC
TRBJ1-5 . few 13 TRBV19 CASRDQGNQPQHF TGTGCCAGCCGGGACCAGGGCAATCAGCCCCAGCATTTT
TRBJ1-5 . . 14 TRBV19 CASSITGLGQPQHF TGTGCCAGTAGTATAACAGGGCTCGGTCAGCCCCAGCATTTT
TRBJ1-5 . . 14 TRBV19 CASSQLRGDQPQHF TGTGCCAGTAGTCAACTGAGGGGGGATCAGCCCCAGCATTTT
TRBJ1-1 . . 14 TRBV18 CASSPTQVNTEAFF TGTGCCAGCTCACCAACCCAAGTGAACACTGAAGCTTTCTTT
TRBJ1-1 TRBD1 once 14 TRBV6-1 CASSGITGGTEAFF TGTGCCAGCAGTGGAATAACAGGGGGCACTGAAGCTTTCTTT
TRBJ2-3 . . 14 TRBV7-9 CASSWDRFSDTQYF TGTGCCAGCAGCTGGGACCGCTTTTCAGATACGCAGTATTTT
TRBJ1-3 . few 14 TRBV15 CATSRGHSGNTIYF TGTGCCACCAGCAGAGGACACTCTGGAAACACCATATATTTT
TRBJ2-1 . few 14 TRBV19 CASNVDRTYNEQFF TGTGCCAGTAACGTAGACAGAACTTACAATGAGCAGTTCTTC
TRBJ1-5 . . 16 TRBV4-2 CASSQDMLGAAQPQHF TGTGCCAGCAGCCAAGATATGTTAGGGGCCGCTCAGCCCCAGCATTTT
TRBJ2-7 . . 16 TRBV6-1 CASSEALATAFYEQYF TGTGCCAGCAGTGAAGCGCTTGCGACAGCGTTTTACGAGCAGTACTTC
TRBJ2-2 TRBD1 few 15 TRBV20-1 CSATRDSTNTGELFF TGCAGTGCTACCCGGGACAGCACAAACACCGGGGAGCTGTTTTTT
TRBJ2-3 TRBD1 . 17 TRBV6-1 CASRPNRGRLSTDTQYF TGTGCCAGCAGACCGAACAGGGGGCGCTTGAGCACAGATACGCAGTATTTT
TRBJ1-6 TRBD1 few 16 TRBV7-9 CASSRDSSFYNSPLHF TGTGCCAGCAGCAGGGACAGCTCATTTTATAATTCACCCCTCCACTTT
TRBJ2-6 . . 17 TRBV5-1 CASSFGRQGPGANVLTF TGCGCCAGCAGCTTTGGTCGGCAGGGGCCTGGGGCCAACGTCCTGACTTTC